The 8 T cell receptor beta chains given below trace back to one sample, sequenced in a study of cytomegalovirus exposure and HLA in healthy donors. PCR was performed using 60 Vbeta and 13 Jbeta primers. Libraries were prepared by immunoSEQ multiplex PCR; TCRdb keeps only in-frame clonotypes and omits some of them. Recorded here are 50,000 to 70,000 clones; the top ten clones represent roughly 4%. Material: PBMCs. The receptors shown here come from a male donor in good health and CMV-seronegative.

The chain is built from TRBV7-2 and TRBJ2-1, with D perhaps TRBD1 (6 bases). V was cut by 2 bases and J by 6 bases, with 8 bases left in between. CDR3 length: 13 amino acids. CDR1 is SGHTA and CDR2 is FQGNSA in the germline V gene. In DNA form, the CDR3 reads TGTGCCAGCAGCTTAACAGGGCTCAATGAGCAGTTCTTC. This translates into CASSLTGLNEQFF.

This chain joins TRBV27 and TRBJ1-2; a possible D gene is TRBD1 (5 bases). V was clipped by 8 bases and J by 7 bases, with 23 bases between them. Germline CDR1 is MNHEY and CDR2 is SMNVEV (reference sequence). The CDR3 runs 15 residues. This CDR3 is CASHPRQGRLLGYTF. The CDR3 DNA reads TGTGCCAGCCACCCGAGGCAGGGCCGTCTCCTTGGCTACACCTTC.

The CDR3 nucleotides read TGTGCCAGCAGCCAAGTTCGAGCGGGGGGACAAGAGACCCAGTACTTC. It codes for CASSQVRAGGQETQYF. The rearrangement links TRBV4-2 to TRBJ2-5, with 9 bases that match TRBD2. The germline gives CDR1 LGHNA, CDR2 YNFKEQ. The junction had 5 bases not matched to a gene; V was cut back by 1 base and J by 2 bases. This CDR3 is built from 16 residues.

Written as DNA, the CDR3 is TGTGCCAGCAGTTTATTGGGCCCCCAGTTCTTC. Translating gives CASSLLGPQFF. This chain uses TRBV28 with TRBJ2-1; no definite D call. Trimming removed 1 base from V and 13 bases from J, with 8 bases in between. Per germline, CDR1 MDHEN and CDR2 SYDVKM. This CDR3 is built from 11 residues. The full variable domain, with the rest looked up from reference TRBV28 and TRBJ2-1, is DVKVTQSSRYLVKRTGEKVFLECVQDMDHENMFWYRQDPGLGLRLIYFSYDVKMKEKGDIPEGYSVSREKKERFSLILESASTNQTSMYLCASSLLGPQFFGPGTRLTVL.

The chain combines TRBV30 with TRBJ2-3, with D possibly TRBD2 on 6 matching bases. This CDR3 comprises 13 residues. Between the trimmed V and J ends, which lost 1 base and 3 bases, there was a span of 8 bases. Germline V gene lookup returns CDR1 GTSNPN and CDR2 SVGIG (reference sequence). This CDR3 is CAWSGLVTDTQYF. In DNA form, the CDR3 reads TGTGCCTGGAGTGGACTAGTTACAGATACGCAGTATTTT. Variable domain in full (rest from reference TRBV30 and TRBJ2-3): SQTIHQWPATLVQPVGSPLSLECTVEGTSNPNLYWYRQAAGRGLQLLFYSVGIGQISSEVPQNLSASRPQDRQFILSSKKLLLSDSGFYLCAWSGLVTDTQYFGPGTRLTVL.

V usage is TRBV5-8 and J usage is TRBJ2-7, with D possibly TRBD2 on 5 matching bases. CDR1 is SGHTS, CDR2 YDEGEE, per germline. This CDR3 contains 13 residues. Trimming shortened V by 0 bases and J by 1 base, and 5 bases separated the two germline ends. CDR3 sequence: CASSLAGSYEQYF. In DNA form, the CDR3 reads TGTGCCAGCAGCTTGGCGGGGTCCTACGAGCAGTACTTC.

The chain uses TRBV9 and TRBJ2-2; D is perhaps TRBD1 (6 bases). CDR3 length: 16 amino acids. Germline assignment: CDR1 SGDLS and CDR2 YYNGEE. V dropped 4 bases and J dropped 5 bases, with 18 bases sitting between them. CDR3 DNA: TGTGCCAGCAGCCCACAGACAGGTCTTCTTACCGGGGAGCTGTTTTTT. This encodes CASSPQTGLLTGELFF.

The genes are TRBV25-1 and TRBJ2-2, with TRBD1 matching over 7 bases. This CDR3 has 15 residues. The V gene's germline CDR1 is MGHDK and CDR2 SYGVNS. The V gene end was trimmed by 6 bases and the J gene end by 3 bases; junction bases not matched to a gene: 7. CDR3 bases: TGTGCCAGCAGAGAACAGGGGTACTACACCGGGGAGCTGTTTTTT. It yields the protein CASREQGYYTGELFF.